This T cell receptor (beta chain) is from a study of blood T cell repertoires in COVID-19. Overall study: Samples came from the United States, Italy and Spain, spanning acute and convalescent COVID-19.

CDR1 is KGHDR and CDR2 is SFDVKD in the germline V gene. V trimming: 3 bases; J trimming: 8 bases; junction bases outside the gene matches: 12. The CDR3 sequence is 17 residues long. TCRdb's copy holds only in-frame clones and misses some; the assay was immunoSEQ multiplex PCR. The sample shows under 70,000 clones, about 90% of them seen only once. The sequenced sample consisted of peripheral blood. The J gene is TRBJ2-1, the V gene TRBV24-1, with 10 positions matching TRBD2. This receptor was obtained from a woman aged 55-69 years with active or convalescent COVID-19. Here the CDR3 DNA reads TGTGCCACCAGTGATCCTTCCGTTCTAGCGGGAGTGCATGAGCAGTTCTTC. This translates into CATSDPSVLAGVHEQFF.